These T cell receptor beta chains were read from a single sample in a study of blood T cell repertoires in COVID-19. Using immunoSEQ multiplex PCR, the repertoire was profiled, and TCRdb retains in-frame clones only, with some absent. The sample carries 260,000 or so clones, about 91% recorded once. Sequenced material: PBMCs or T cells enriched from blood (not recorded which). The receptor source for this set is a woman in her thirties or forties with acute COVID-19. Both conserved end residues are part of each CDR3. The order of the fields is clone size, J gene, V gene, D gene, CDR3 protein, CDR3 DNA. D genes are given only for firm matches. Not all rows give a size; the values are once, few, many and, for expanded clones, a class.

- TRBJ2-2 TRBV19 TRBD2 CASRLRSSGSGTGELFF TGTGCCAGCCGACTGAGGTCTAGCGGGAGCGGGACCGGGGAGCTGTTTTTT
- TRBJ2-1 TRBV19 TRBD1 CASSPRTGAYNEQFF TGTGCCAGTAGTCCTCGGACAGGAGCCTACAATGAGCAGTTCTTC
- TRBJ2-7 TRBV5-1 - CASSLEYQALPYEQYF TGCGCCAGCAGCTTGGAATACCAGGCGCTTCCCTACGAGCAGTACTTC
- TRBJ1-4 TRBV20-1 TRBD1 CSASNRGFGEKLFF TGCAGTGCTAGTAACAGGGGTTTCGGGGAAAAACTGTTTTTT
- TRBJ2-1 TRBV9 TRBD2 CASSGPGTSGITYNEQFF TGTGCCAGCAGCGGCCCCGGGACTAGCGGGATAACCTACAATGAGCAGTTCTTC
- TRBJ2-2 TRBV28 - CASSPTGHLKMFF TGTGCCAGCAGTCCCACGGGACACCTCAAGATGTTTTTT
- TRBJ1-5 TRBV12-5 TRBD1 CASGLVIGGTGKSAGQPQHF TGTGCTAGTGGTTTGGTAATAGGGGGGACAGGGAAGAGTGCGGGTCAGCCCCAGCATTTT
- TRBJ1-3 TRBV7-2 - CASTLTQTVGNTIYF TGTGCCAGCACTCTCACGCAGACAGTTGGAAACACCATATATTTT
- TRBJ1-2 TRBV5-1 - CASSLAPENYGYTF TGCGCCAGCAGCTTGGCCCCGGAGAACTATGGCTACACCTTC
- TRBJ2-5 TRBV11-3 TRBD2 CASSLGSSGRLLLETQYF TGTGCCAGCAGCTTGGGTTCTAGCGGGAGACTTTTGCTGGAGACCCAGTACTTC
- TRBJ1-4 TRBV5-6 TRBD1 CASSLQGAANEKLFF TGTGCCAGCAGCTTGCAGGGGGCTGCTAATGAAAAACTGTTTTTT
- TRBJ2-1 TRBV7-9 - CASSLIAGPSYNEQFF TGTGCCAGCAGCTTAATTGCGGGACCCTCTTACAATGAGCAGTTCTTC
- TRBJ1-6 TRBV27 TRBD1 CASSPTGQGRSPLHF TGTGCCAGCAGTCCGACCGGACAGGGACGGTCACCCCTCCACTTT
- TRBJ1-2 TRBV19 - CASSIVAGDGYTF TGTGCCAGTAGTATAGTAGCGGGGGATGGCTACACCTTC
- TRBJ2-3 TRBV7-9 - CASSLPGSASTDTQYF TGTGCCAGCAGCCTCCCGGGTAGCGCCTCCACAGATACGCAGTATTTT
- TRBJ2-1 TRBV7-8 TRBD2 CASSSIAGGWNEQFF TGTGCCAGCAGCTCAATAGCGGGAGGTTGGAATGAGCAGTTCTTC
- TRBJ1-5 TRBV19 - CASSPGLSNQPQHF TGTGCCAGTAGTCCGGGACTTAGCAATCAGCCCCAGCATTTT
- TRBJ2-5 TRBV12-3/TRBV12-4 - CASSSRGQETQYF TGTGCCAGCAGTTCCCGGGGCCAAGAGACCCAGTACTTC
- TRBJ2-3 TRBV27 TRBD2 CASSIYSGTGTDTQYF TGTGCCAGCAGTATTTATAGCGGGACGGGAACAGATACGCAGTATTTT
- TRBJ1-2 TRBV19 - CASSDRGTGGYTF TGTGCCAGTAGTGACCGGGGGACGGGAGGCTACACCTTC
- TRBJ2-6 TRBV14 TRBD2 CASSQSGGTGANVLTF TGTGCCAGCAGCCAAAGCGGGGGGACTGGGGCCAACGTCCTGACTTTC
- TRBJ2-4 TRBV12-3/TRBV12-4 - CASCGKTKNIQYF TGTGCCAGCTGCGGGAAAACCAAAAACATTCAGTACTTC
- TRBJ1-5 TRBV6-4 - CASSEQGGQPQHF TGTGCCAGCAGTGAGCAGGGAGGTCAGCCCCAGCATTTT
few TRBJ1-1 TRBV13 TRBD1 CASSIRDRGSFF TGTGCCAGCAGCATCCGGGACAGGGGATCTTTCTTT
- TRBJ2-2 TRBV7-9 - CASSHASLWSKDTGELFF TGTGCCAGCAGCCATGCTTCTTTGTGGAGTAAGGACACCGGGGAGCTGTTTTTT
once TRBJ1-1 TRBV11-2 - CASSLARRVDTEAFF TGTGCCAGCAGCCTAGCGCGGAGGGTGGACACTGAAGCTTTCTTT
- TRBJ2-1 TRBV19 TRBD2 CASSIRLLAATYNEQFF TGTGCCAGTAGTATCCGCCTACTAGCGGCAACCTACAATGAGCAGTTCTTC
- TRBJ2-7 TRBV6-1 TRBD2 CASSERGGRAYEQYF TGTGCCAGCAGTGAACGGGGGGGCAGGGCGTACGAGCAGTACTTC
once TRBJ1-4 TRBV2 TRBD1 CASSQGGGEKLFF TGTGCCAGCAGTCAGGGGGGTGGTGAAAAACTGTTTTTT
- TRBJ1-4 TRBV24-1 TRBD1 CATSDSRDSFNEKLFF TGTGCCACCAGTGATTCTAGGGACAGCTTTAATGAAAAACTGTTTTTT
- TRBJ1-2 TRBV5-8 - CASSRSDGGYGYTF TGTGCCAGCAGCCGATCGGACGGAGGCTATGGCTACACCTTC
- TRBJ1-4 TRBV5-1 - CASSSEGTRQRNEKLFF TGCGCCAGCAGCTCGGAGGGGACCAGACAGCGTAATGAAAAACTGTTTTTT
- TRBJ2-3 TRBV10-1 - CASSDAGLTDTQYF TGCGCCAGCAGTGATGCGGGGCTCACAGATACGCAGTATTTT
- TRBJ2-1 TRBV18 TRBD1 CASSLQGASYNEQFF TGTGCCAGCTCACTCCAGGGGGCATCGTACAATGAGCAGTTCTTC
once TRBJ2-1 TRBV19 TRBD1 CASSIVPRDSRYNEQFF TGTGCCAGTAGTATAGTCCCCCGGGACAGTCGGTACAATGAGCAGTTCTTC
- TRBJ1-4 TRBV7-9 - CASSSTGSYEKLFF TGTGCCAGCAGCTCCACAGGCTCATACGAAAAACTGTTTTTT
- TRBJ1-3 TRBV6-5 - CASTTLPSGNTIYF TGTGCCAGCACCACTCTTCCCTCTGGAAACACCATATATTTT
once TRBJ2-4 TRBV18 - CASSSAGTENIQYF TGTGCCAGCTCTTCAGCCGGGACTGAAAACATTCAGTACTTC
- TRBJ1-5 TRBV28 TRBD1 CASSPTGQLNQPQHF TGTGCCAGCAGCCCAACGGGACAGCTCAATCAGCCCCAGCATTTT
- TRBJ1-5 TRBV5-8 - CASSLVLNQPQHF TGTGCCAGCAGCTTGGTGCTAAATCAGCCCCAGCATTTT
- TRBJ1-5 TRBV4-1 - CASSQVGGRRDQPQHF TGCGCCAGCAGCCAAGTGGGAGGTCGGCGGGATCAGCCCCAGCATTTT
- TRBJ1-4 TRBV7-6 TRBD1 CASSYTQGEGEKLFF TGTGCCAGCAGCTACACACAGGGGGAGGGTGAAAAACTGTTTTTT
- TRBJ2-1 TRBV11-2 TRBD1 CASSLTGEFYNEQFF TGTGCCAGCAGCTTAACAGGGGAATTTTACAATGAGCAGTTCTTC
once TRBJ2-5 TRBV6-2/TRBV6-3 TRBD1 CASSTGTGGAVETQYF TGTGCCAGCAGCACCGGGACAGGGGGCGCGGTGGAGACCCAGTACTTC
- TRBJ1-2 TRBV6-5 TRBD1 CASSYPRGQGFYGYTF TGTGCCAGCAGTTACCCCCGGGGACAGGGCTTCTATGGCTACACCTTC
- TRBJ1-5 TRBV5-1 - CASSLGTGLEPQHF TGCGCCAGCAGCTTGGGGACTGGCCTTGAGCCCCAGCATTTT
- TRBJ2-5 TRBV9 - CASSVGREQETQYF TGTGCCAGCAGCGTAGGTCGGGAGCAAGAGACCCAGTACTTC
- TRBJ2-3 TRBV24-1 - CATSDPRVTDTQYF TGTGCCACCAGTGATCCTCGGGTCACAGATACGCAGTATTTT
- TRBJ1-4 TRBV7-9 TRBD1 CASSLQGAANEKLFF TGTGCCAGCAGCTTACAGGGGGCGGCTAATGAAAAACTGTTTTTT
- TRBJ1-2 TRBV11-3 - CASSSLGERASYTF TGTGCCAGCAGCTCGCTAGGGGAACGGGCCTCCTACACCTTC
- TRBJ2-1 TRBV19 TRBD2 CASSIGGTNPAEQFF TGTGCCAGTAGTATCGGCGGGACTAATCCTGCTGAGCAGTTCTTC
once TRBJ1-5 TRBV15 - CATSRGDGGQPQHF TGTGCCACCAGCAGAGGGGATGGAGGGCAGCCCCAGCATTTT
- TRBJ1-1 TRBV27 TRBD1 CASSLSLTGSTEAFF TGTGCCAGCAGTTTATCGTTGACAGGGAGCACTGAAGCTTTCTTT
- TRBJ2-5 TRBV21-1 - CASSIPEGPGGPGETQYF TGTGCCAGCAGCATACCAGAAGGGCCGGGAGGGCCGGGGGAGACCCAGTACTTC
- TRBJ2-7 TRBV28 - CASQPTGIAVTSYEQYF TGTGCCAGTCAACCTACGGGGATTGCGGTTACGTCCTACGAGCAGTACTTC
- TRBJ1-1 TRBV27 - CASSTQDRNEAFF TGTGCCAGCAGTACCCAAGACAGGAATGAAGCTTTCTTT
once TRBJ2-2 TRBV9 - CASSVAPTDRRWAGELFF TGTGCCAGCAGCGTAGCCCCTACCGACAGACGCTGGGCCGGGGAGCTGTTTTTT
few TRBJ2-2 TRBV30 TRBD1 CAWRTGGNTGELFF TGTGCCTGGAGGACAGGGGGGAACACCGGGGAGCTGTTTTTT
- TRBJ1-1 TRBV6-5 - CASSLRGGGNTEAFF TGTGCCAGCAGCCTACGGGGAGGAGGGAACACTGAAGCTTTCTTT